The 23 T cell receptor beta chains given below trace back to one sample, sequenced in a study of molecular identifiers for immune sequencing clone quantification. One entry per CDR3 protein results from TCRdb running MiXCR on the PCR reads. The sample records tens of thousands of distinct CDR3 sequences, roughly a fifth being singletons. Sequenced material: naive CD8+ T cells from blood, with Jurkat cell RNA spiked in. Subset noted: FACS-sorted CD8+CD4-CCR7+CD45RA+ naive T cells. Receptors originate from a human donor in good health. Some libraries in this study had Jurkat cell RNA spiked in.

This clonotype has ten or more counts. This chain links TRBV30 with TRBJ2-1; D ambiguous. The CDR3 has 14 amino acids. Trimming removed 2 bases at V and 8 bases at J, with 16 bases between. CDR1 and CDR2 (germline): GTSNPN, SVGIG (reference sequence). This CDR3 reads CAWSIPRASDEQFF. CDR3 nucleotides: TGTGCCTGGAGTATTCCTAGAGCATCCGATGAGCAGTTCTTC.

As to this clonotype: This could be a read error, since a much larger clone is one nucleotide away. This chain joins TRBV4-3 and TRBJ2-7; D uncertain. Germline CDR1 LGHNA, CDR2 YSLEER. This CDR3 contains 14 residues. This CDR3 is CASSQDRLSCEQYF. The CDR3 nucleotides are TGCGCCAGCAGCCAAGATAGACTCTCCTGCGAGCAGTACTTC.

This clonotype has more than one count but fewer than ten. The chain recombines TRBV25-1 with TRBJ2-7, with 9 bases lining up with TRBD2. The CDR3 is 11 residues long. CDR1 is MGHDK, CDR2 SYGVNS, per germline. CDR3 region: CGCSGSYEQYF. CDR3 DNA sequence: TGTGGCTGTAGCGGGAGCTACGAGCAGTACTTC.

This clonotype turned up a few times. Given a much more abundant clone one base away, this may be a read error. In DNA form, the CDR3 reads TGTGCCAGCAGGGGGAGGCCTCGACCGCACACTGAAGCTTTCTTT. Translation gives CASRGRPRPHTEAFF. The chain carries TRBV27 and TRBJ1-1; D remains unclear. Trimming left V 6 bases short and J 3 bases short, with 17 bases between. The CDR3 covers 15 residues. Per germline, CDR1 MNHEY and CDR2 SMNVEV (reference sequence).

This clonotype was detected many times. V usage is TRBV24-1 and J usage is TRBJ1-1, with D perhaps TRBD1 (6 bases). The V gene's germline CDR1 is KGHDR and CDR2 SFDVKD. This CDR3 region has 14 residues. The V gene lost 3 bases and the J gene lost 0 bases, with 7 bases spanning the gap. Here the CDR3 reads CATSDRDMNTEAFF. Written as DNA, the CDR3 is TGTGCCACCAGTGATCGGGACATGAACACTGAAGCTTTCTTT.

About this clonotype itself: A read error may explain this, as a much larger clone is one base away. The chain uses TRBV19 and TRBJ2-3, with unresolved D. This CDR3 contains 14 residues. Deletions cut 2 bases from V and 2 bases from J, with 8 bases between. Germline values: CDR1 LNHDA, CDR2 SQIVND (reference sequence). CDR3 in amino acids: CASSITELTDTQYF. For the CDR3, the DNA is TGTGCCAGTAGTATAACGGAGCTCACAGATACGCAGTATTTT.

In this sample, this clonotype turned up many times. The chain recombines TRBV10-2 with TRBJ2-1; no definite D call. V was cut by 2 bases and J by 8 bases, with 4 bases left in between. This CDR3 is built from 11 residues. Per the germline V gene, CDR1 is WSHSY and CDR2 is SAAADI. The CDR3 sequence is CASSEIDEQFF. The CDR3 nucleotides are TGCGCCAGCAGTGAGATAGATGAGCAGTTCTTC.

Comments on this clonotype: A junction end diverges from the germline sequence, so it may reflect a read error. V and J are TRBV20-1 and TRBJ2-1, with TRBD2 matching 7 bases. The CDR3 is 18 residues long. The V gene's germline CDR1 is DFQATT and CDR2 SNEGSKA (reference sequence). The CDR3 sequence: CSASSIVRLAASFNEQFF. DNA of the CDR3: TGCAGTGCTAGTTCAATCGTCCGGCTAGCGGCCTCCTTCAATGAGCAGTTCTTC.

This clonotype was seen a handful of times. Being one base from a much bigger clone, this may be a read error. The chain employs TRBV11-1 and TRBJ2-5; 8 nucleotides match TRBD2. The CDR3 extends over 17 amino acids. Germline assignment: CDR1 SGHAT and CDR2 FQDESV (reference sequence). The CDR3 protein is CAGSLAGPIQPQETQYF. CDR3 bases: TGTGCCGGCAGCTTAGCGGGACCAATACAACCCCAAGAGACCCAGTACTTC. The full variable domain, its missing parts supplied by reference TRBV11-1 and TRBJ2-5, is EAEVAQSPRYKITEKSQAVAFWCDPISGHATLYWYRQILGQGPELLVQFQDESVVDDSQLPKDRFSAERLKGVDSTLKIQPAELGDSAMYLCAGSLAGPIQPQETQYFGPGTRLLVL.

This clonotype was counted ten times or more. The junction shows a germline mismatch at one end, possibly a read error. This sequence joins TRBV29-1 and TRBJ2-7; weak D call: TRBD1 (6 bases). The CDR3 sequence is 14 residues long. Looked up from germline, CDR1 is SQVTM and CDR2 is ANQGSEA. CDR3 sequence (DNA): TGCAGCGCTGAAGCAGGGGACGGGTCCTACGAGCAGTACTTC. Translating it yields CSAEAGDGSYEQYF.

Ten or more counts support this clonotype. The chain employs TRBV3-1 and TRBJ2-5; D is possibly TRBD1 or TRBD2 (6 bases each). This CDR3 is 16 amino acids long. The germline V and J ends were trimmed by 1 base and 5 bases, with 17 bases remaining between them. Germline CDR1 LGHDT, CDR2 YNNKEL (reference sequence). The chain's CDR3 is CASSQVTTGREETQYF. The CDR3 nucleotides read TGTGCCAGCAGCCAAGTTACGACAGGTCGGGAGGAGACCCAGTACTTC.

A word on this clonotype: A read error may explain this, as a much larger clone is one base away. The chain uses TRBV27 and TRBJ2-3; TRBD1 matches at 9 bases. Per the germline V gene, CDR1 is MNHEY and CDR2 is SMNVEV (reference sequence). This CDR3 comprises 15 residues. This CDR3 is CASSSRQGGTGTQYF. DNA for the CDR3: TGTGCCAGCAGCTCCCGACAGGGGGGGACAGGTACGCAGTATTTT.

The J gene is TRBJ2-7, the V gene TRBV11-2, with TRBD2 matching 10 bases. The germline V gene has CDR1 SGHAT and CDR2 FQNNGV. Trimming at V came to 1 base and at J to 2 bases, leaving 8 bases not matched to a gene. This CDR3 comprises 17 residues. The CDR3 sequence is CASSLVPLAGDPYEQYF. The CDR3 DNA reads as TGTGCCAGCAGCTTAGTTCCCCTAGCGGGAGACCCCTACGAGCAGTACTTC.

This clonotype was observed at least ten times. This chain connects TRBV27 to TRBJ1-1; no definite D call. The germline gives CDR1 MNHEY, CDR2 SMNVEV (reference sequence). The CDR3 length is 13 residues. Trimming stripped 3 bases from V and 1 base from J, with 6 bases between. The CDR3 DNA reads TGTGCCAGCAGTTTGTTGGGGAACACTGAAGCTTTCTTT. Translation gives CASSLLGNTEAFF.

In this sample, this clonotype turned up a few times. This may be a read error, as it is one base from a much larger clone. This chain uses TRBV10-1 with TRBJ2-1; 8 nucleotides match TRBD1. Germline CDR1 is WNHNN and CDR2 is SYGVQD (reference sequence). The CDR3 loop spans 13 amino acids. The CDR3 nucleotides are TGCGCCACCGCAGGGGGCGCACACAATGAGCAGCTCTTC. Residues: CATAGGAHNEQLF.

Ten or more counts support this clonotype. The V gene is TRBV6-2 or TRBV6-3, the J gene TRBJ2-7; D remains ambiguous. V was pared by 5 bases and J by 0 bases, with 11 bases between. Germline V gives CDR1 MNHEY, CDR2 SVGEGT. CDR3 length: 14 residues. In nucleotides, the CDR3 is TGTGCCAGCAGTGGGTACAAGAGCTCCTACGAGCAGTACTTC. It is translated as CASSGYKSSYEQYF.

The chain joins TRBV7-9 to TRBJ1-3, with D unresolved. Trimming removed 2 bases at V and 4 bases at J, with 6 bases between. The CDR3 has 13 residues. Germline CDR1 and CDR2: SEHNR and FQNEAQ (reference sequence). This CDR3 is CASSLLLGNTIYF. CDR3 DNA sequence: TGTGCCAGCAGCTTACTCTTGGGAAACACCATATATTTT.

V usage is TRBV7-6 and J usage is TRBJ1-6; 7 bases fit TRBD1. This CDR3 has 15 amino acids. Germline CDR1 reads SGHVS; CDR2 reads FNYEAQ. After removal of 4 bases from V and 4 bases from J, the junction contained 4 bases not matched to a gene. The CDR3 is CASSWQGEYNSPLHF. The CDR3 coding sequence is TGTGCCAGCAGCTGGCAGGGGGAATATAATTCACCCCTCCACTTT.

This clonotype was observed a handful of times. V usage is TRBV5-1 and J usage is TRBJ2-7, with 10 bases fitting TRBD2. The CDR3 spans 17 residues. In germline, CDR1 is SGHRS, CDR2 YFSETQ. The ends lost 3 bases at V and 2 bases at J; junction bases unmatched: 11. CDR3 nucleotide sequence: TGCGCCAGCAGCTCATTACAGCGGGAGGGCCTCCCCTACGAGCAGTACTTC. It is translated as CASSSLQREGLPYEQYF.

Concerning this clonotype itself: Being one base from a much bigger clone, this may be a read error. V and J are TRBV7-6 and TRBJ2-2; D possibly corresponds to TRBD2 (5 bases). Per germline, CDR1 SGHVS and CDR2 FNYEAQ. The CDR3 spans 16 residues. CDR3 region: CVSSLGPDAGTGELFF. The CDR3 nucleotides read TGTGTCAGCAGCTTAGGCCCCGATGCGGGCACCGGGGAGCTGTTTTTT.

This clonotype was seen only a few times. V and J are TRBV24-1 and TRBJ1-5; no clear D. Germline lookup yields CDR1 KGHDR and CDR2 SFDVKD. CDR3 size: 14 residues. With 9 bases removed from V and 3 bases from J, the gap between germline ends came to 14 bases. In DNA, the CDR3 is TGTGCCACCTCGGTGGAACCCCACAATCAGCCCCAGCATTTT. Protein product: CATSVEPHNQPQHF.

J is TRBJ2-1 and V is TRBV19; 13 nucleotides line up with TRBD2. This CDR3 region has 13 residues. Germline V gene lookup returns CDR1 LNHDA and CDR2 SQIVND (reference sequence). J was trimmed by 13 bases and V by 4 bases; bases with no gene match: 4. The DNA for the CDR3 is TGTGCCAGTAGTACAGGACTAGCGGGAGCTCAGTTCTTC. It encodes CASSTGLAGAQFF.

This clonotype was counted at least ten times. V and J are TRBV4-3 and TRBJ2-7; weak D call: TRBD1 (6 bases). Germline V gene lookup returns CDR1 LGHNA and CDR2 YSLEER. V lost 0 bases and J 2 bases, leaving 11 bases between the germline ends. The CDR3 runs to 15 residues. The CDR3 is CASSQDVAGAYEQYF. The CDR3 DNA reads TGCGCCAGCAGCCAAGATGTAGCAGGGGCCTACGAGCAGTACTTC.